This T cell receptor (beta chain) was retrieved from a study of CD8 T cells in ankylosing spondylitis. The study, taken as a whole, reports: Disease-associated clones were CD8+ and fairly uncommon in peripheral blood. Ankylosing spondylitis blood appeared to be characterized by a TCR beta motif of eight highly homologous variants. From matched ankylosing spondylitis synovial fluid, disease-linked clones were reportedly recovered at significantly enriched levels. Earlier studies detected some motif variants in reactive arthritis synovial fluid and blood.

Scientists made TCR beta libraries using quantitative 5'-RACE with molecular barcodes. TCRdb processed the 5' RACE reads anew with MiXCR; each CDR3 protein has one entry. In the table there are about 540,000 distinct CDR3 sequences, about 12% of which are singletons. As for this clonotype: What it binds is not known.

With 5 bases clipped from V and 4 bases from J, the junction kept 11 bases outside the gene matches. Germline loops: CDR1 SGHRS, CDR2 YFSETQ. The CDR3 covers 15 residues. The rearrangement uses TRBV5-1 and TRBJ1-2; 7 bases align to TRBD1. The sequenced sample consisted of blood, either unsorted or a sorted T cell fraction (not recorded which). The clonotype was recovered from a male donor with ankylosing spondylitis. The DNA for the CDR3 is TGCGCCAGCAGAGAAGGACAGGACCGGAGCTATGGCTACACCTTC. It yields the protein CASREGQDRSYGYTF.